These T cell receptor beta chains were read from a single sample in a study of cytomegalovirus exposure and HLA in healthy donors. Assay used: immunoSEQ multiplex PCR; TCRdb lists only in-frame clones, some missing. The sample consists of fewer than 90,000 clones, 84% of them appearing once. Sequencing input: PBMCs. These receptors all stem from a woman younger than 35 in good health and CMV-seropositive. Each CDR3 is given with its conserved first and last residue. Fields, in order: V gene, clone size, J gene, CDR3 length, D gene, CDR3 protein, CDR3 DNA. A D gene is named only where the DNA matches it firmly. Part of the rows lack a size; the others show once, few, many or a class for expanded clones.

v_gene: TRBV11-2
abundance: -
j_gene: TRBJ2-7
len: 12
d_gene: -
CDR3aa: CASSSGRDKWYF
CDR3nt: TGTGCCAGCAGCTCAGGCCGGGACAAGTGGTACTTC

v_gene: TRBV18
abundance: -
j_gene: TRBJ1-1
len: 18
d_gene: TRBD1
CDR3aa: CASSPQETGGRNSGEAFF
CDR3nt: TGTGCCAGCTCACCACAGGAGACAGGGGGCAGGAACAGTGGTGAAGCTTTCTTT

v_gene: TRBV5-4
abundance: -
j_gene: TRBJ2-2
len: 15
d_gene: -
CDR3aa: CASSSGLLYTGELFF
CDR3nt: TGTGCCAGCAGCTCGGGACTTCTATACACCGGGGAGCTGTTTTTT

v_gene: TRBV2
abundance: -
j_gene: TRBJ1-6
len: 16
d_gene: TRBD1
CDR3aa: CASQKGSQGAASPLHF
CDR3nt: TGTGCCAGCCAAAAGGGTTCACAGGGGGCTGCTTCACCCCTCCACTTT

v_gene: TRBV4-3
abundance: -
j_gene: TRBJ1-4
len: 15
d_gene: -
CDR3aa: CASSQVGGWIEKLFF
CDR3nt: TGCGCCAGCAGCCAAGTAGGAGGGTGGATTGAAAAACTGTTTTTT

v_gene: TRBV10-3
abundance: -
j_gene: TRBJ2-2
len: 16
d_gene: TRBD1
CDR3aa: CAITSKGQGHTGELFF
CDR3nt: TGTGCCATCACCTCGAAGGGACAGGGACACACCGGGGAGCTGTTTTTT

v_gene: TRBV10-3
abundance: -
j_gene: TRBJ1-5
len: 14
d_gene: -
CDR3aa: CAISDNQANQPQHF
CDR3nt: TGTGCCATCAGTGACAATCAAGCGAATCAGCCCCAGCATTTT

v_gene: TRBV5-8
abundance: once
j_gene: TRBJ1-5
len: 15
d_gene: -
CDR3aa: CASSLATVTNQPQHF
CDR3nt: TGTGCCAGCAGCTTGGCGACAGTAACAAATCAGCCCCAGCATTTT

v_gene: TRBV6-6
abundance: -
j_gene: TRBJ2-1
len: 15
d_gene: -
CDR3aa: CASSYSTTLGNEQFF
CDR3nt: TGTGCCAGCAGTTACTCGACTACCCTGGGGAATGAGCAGTTCTTC

v_gene: TRBV9
abundance: once
j_gene: TRBJ1-3
len: 14
d_gene: -
CDR3aa: CASSPHLMRHTIYF
CDR3nt: TGTGCCAGCAGCCCTCACCTAATGCGGCACACCATATATTTT

v_gene: TRBV4-3
abundance: -
j_gene: TRBJ2-1
len: 16
d_gene: -
CDR3aa: CASSQDSSGYYNEQFF
CDR3nt: TGCGCCAGCAGCCAAGATTCCAGCGGCTACTACAATGAGCAGTTCTTC

v_gene: TRBV7-6
abundance: -
j_gene: TRBJ1-1
len: 16
d_gene: TRBD1
CDR3aa: CASSLRTGWVNTEAFF
CDR3nt: TGTGCCAGCAGCCTCCGGACAGGGTGGGTGAACACTGAAGCTTTCTTT

v_gene: TRBV4-1
abundance: -
j_gene: TRBJ1-2
len: 15
d_gene: -
CDR3aa: CASSPAGETNYGYTF
CDR3nt: TGCGCCAGCAGCCCAGCGGGGGAAACCAACTATGGCTACACCTTC

v_gene: TRBV5-1
abundance: -
j_gene: TRBJ2-7
len: 14
d_gene: TRBD1
CDR3aa: CASSRSRDSYEQYF
CDR3nt: TGCGCCAGCAGCCGATCCCGGGACAGCTACGAGCAGTACTTC

v_gene: TRBV19
abundance: -
j_gene: TRBJ1-6
len: 15
d_gene: TRBD1
CDR3aa: CASSIVPGQGSPLHF
CDR3nt: TGTGCCAGTAGTATAGTACCGGGACAGGGTTCACCCCTCCACTTT

v_gene: TRBV11-1
abundance: few
j_gene: TRBJ2-5
len: 12
d_gene: -
CDR3aa: CASSRTEETQYF
CDR3nt: TGTGCCAGCAGCCGGACAGAAGAGACCCAGTACTTC

v_gene: TRBV5-1
abundance: once
j_gene: TRBJ1-2
len: 18
d_gene: -
CDR3aa: CASSLEAGRALGYYGYTF
CDR3nt: TGCGCCAGCAGCTTGGAGGCAGGGAGGGCTCTCGGCTACTATGGCTACACCTTC

v_gene: TRBV28
abundance: -
j_gene: TRBJ2-1
len: 13
d_gene: -
CDR3aa: CASTPDIYNEQFF
CDR3nt: TGTGCCAGCACCCCGGACATTTACAATGAGCAGTTCTTC

v_gene: TRBV5-1
abundance: -
j_gene: TRBJ1-1
len: 18
d_gene: -
CDR3aa: CASSLVGGRGGWSTEAFF
CDR3nt: TGCGCCAGCAGCTTGGTTGGGGGAAGGGGGGGGTGGTCCACTGAAGCTTTCTTT

v_gene: TRBV2
abundance: -
j_gene: TRBJ1-2
len: 13
d_gene: TRBD1
CDR3aa: CASSGDRVYGYTF
CDR3nt: TGTGCCAGCAGTGGGGACAGGGTCTATGGCTACACCTTC

v_gene: TRBV6-5
abundance: -
j_gene: TRBJ1-5
len: 14
d_gene: -
CDR3aa: CASGTVYSNQPQHF
CDR3nt: TGTGCCAGCGGAACAGTTTATAGCAATCAGCCCCAGCATTTT

v_gene: TRBV9
abundance: -
j_gene: TRBJ2-2
len: 16
d_gene: TRBD1
CDR3aa: CASSEMTGMNTGELFF
CDR3nt: TGTGCCAGCAGCGAAATGACAGGGATGAACACCGGGGAGCTGTTTTTT

v_gene: TRBV28
abundance: once
j_gene: TRBJ2-7
len: 16
d_gene: TRBD2
CDR3aa: CASTWGLAGNPYEQYF
CDR3nt: TGTGCCAGCACCTGGGGACTAGCTGGAAACCCCTACGAGCAGTACTTC

v_gene: TRBV11-2
abundance: -
j_gene: TRBJ1-3
len: 16
d_gene: -
CDR3aa: CASSFVTGTSGNTIYF
CDR3nt: TGTGCCAGCAGCTTCGTCACAGGCACCTCTGGAAACACCATATATTTT

v_gene: TRBV4-1
abundance: -
j_gene: TRBJ2-5
len: 16
d_gene: TRBD2
CDR3aa: CASSNERLAGGGPQYF
CDR3nt: TGCGCCAGCAGCAATGAGAGACTAGCGGGGGGAGGGCCCCAGTACTTC

v_gene: TRBV7-9
abundance: -
j_gene: TRBJ2-7
len: 19
d_gene: TRBD1
CDR3aa: CASSPPAGDRYISSYEQYF
CDR3nt: TGTGCCAGCAGCCCCCCAGCCGGGGACAGGTATATTAGCTCCTACGAGCAGTACTTC

v_gene: TRBV7-3
abundance: -
j_gene: TRBJ1-3
len: 13
d_gene: -
CDR3aa: CASSQGTGDTIYF
CDR3nt: TGTGCCAGCAGCCAAGGCACGGGAGACACCATATATTTT

v_gene: TRBV4-3
abundance: once
j_gene: TRBJ2-7
len: 15
d_gene: TRBD1
CDR3aa: CASSQEGTGAYEQYF
CDR3nt: TGCGCCAGCAGCCAAGAGGGGACAGGAGCCTACGAGCAGTACTTC

v_gene: TRBV9
abundance: once
j_gene: TRBJ1-6
len: 15
d_gene: -
CDR3aa: CASSERDSTNSPLHF
CDR3nt: TGTGCCAGCAGCGAACGAGACAGTACCAATTCACCCCTCCACTTT

v_gene: TRBV11-2
abundance: -
j_gene: TRBJ1-6
len: 18
d_gene: -
CDR3aa: CASTPTDRDIDHNSPLHF
CDR3nt: TGTGCCAGCACCCCCACCGACCGGGACATTGACCATAATTCACCCCTCCACTTT

v_gene: TRBV5-1
abundance: -
j_gene: TRBJ2-1
len: 16
d_gene: TRBD2
CDR3aa: CASSDPSGGAGDEQFF
CDR3nt: TGCGCCAGCAGCGACCCTAGCGGGGGGGCTGGCGATGAGCAGTTCTTC

v_gene: TRBV30
abundance: once
j_gene: TRBJ1-6
len: 12
d_gene: TRBD1
CDR3aa: CASDRVGSPLHF
CDR3nt: TGTGCCAGTGACAGGGTTGGGTCACCCCTCCACTTT

v_gene: TRBV5-1
abundance: -
j_gene: TRBJ1-2
len: 15
d_gene: -
CDR3aa: CASSPRGGGDYGYTF
CDR3nt: TGCGCCAGCAGCCCGCGGGGAGGGGGGGACTATGGCTACACCTTC

v_gene: TRBV11-2
abundance: -
j_gene: TRBJ1-2
len: 15
d_gene: TRBD1
CDR3aa: CASSLISGTAYGYTF
CDR3nt: TGTGCCAGCAGCCTCATCTCCGGGACAGCATATGGCTACACCTTC

v_gene: TRBV5-4
abundance: -
j_gene: TRBJ2-5
len: 16
d_gene: TRBD2
CDR3aa: CASSGGLAETQETQYF
CDR3nt: TGTGCCAGCAGCGGGGGACTAGCGGAGACCCAAGAGACCCAGTACTTC

v_gene: TRBV28
abundance: -
j_gene: TRBJ2-3
len: 17
d_gene: TRBD1
CDR3aa: CASSEMTGWAVSDTQYF
CDR3nt: TGTGCCAGCAGTGAAATGACAGGGTGGGCGGTCTCAGATACGCAGTATTTT

v_gene: TRBV6-6
abundance: -
j_gene: TRBJ2-7
len: 12
d_gene: TRBD1
CDR3aa: CASRTGDNEQYF
CDR3nt: TGTGCCAGCAGAACAGGGGACAACGAGCAGTACTTC

v_gene: TRBV15
abundance: many
j_gene: TRBJ1-6
len: 16
d_gene: TRBD1
CDR3aa: CATSRDPRQGSSPLHF
CDR3nt: TGTGCCACCAGCAGAGACCCAAGACAGGGAAGTTCACCCCTCCACTTT

v_gene: TRBV7-6
abundance: -
j_gene: TRBJ2-1
len: 14
d_gene: -
CDR3aa: CASSFGGPDNEQFF
CDR3nt: TGTGCCAGCAGCTTCGGCGGCCCCGACAATGAGCAGTTCTTC

v_gene: TRBV11-2
abundance: once
j_gene: TRBJ1-1
len: 14
d_gene: -
CDR3aa: CASSLVGGPTEAFF
CDR3nt: TGTGCCAGCAGCTTAGTGGGGGGGCCCACTGAAGCTTTCTTT

v_gene: TRBV7-6
abundance: -
j_gene: TRBJ1-6
len: 16
d_gene: TRBD1
CDR3aa: CASSLGRGQYNSPLHF
CDR3nt: TGTGCCAGCAGCTTAGGGCGGGGACAGTATAATTCACCCCTCCACTTT

v_gene: TRBV30
abundance: once
j_gene: TRBJ1-6
len: 15
d_gene: TRBD1
CDR3aa: CAWSPGGSYNSPLHF
CDR3nt: TGTGCCTGGAGCCCAGGGGGCTCCTATAATTCACCCCTCCACTTT

v_gene: TRBV9
abundance: -
j_gene: TRBJ1-1
len: 12
d_gene: TRBD1
CDR3aa: CASSGDRGEAFF
CDR3nt: TGTGCCAGCAGCGGTGACAGGGGTGAAGCTTTCTTT

v_gene: TRBV2
abundance: few
j_gene: TRBJ2-1
len: 16
d_gene: TRBD2
CDR3aa: CASSADRFTGGERQFF
CDR3nt: TGTGCCAGCAGTGCCGATCGCTTCACGGGGGGTGAGCGGCAGTTCTTC

v_gene: TRBV6-5
abundance: few
j_gene: TRBJ2-5
len: 11
d_gene: -
CDR3aa: CASGFLETQYF
CDR3nt: TGTGCCAGCGGCTTCTTGGAGACCCAGTACTTC

v_gene: TRBV9
abundance: -
j_gene: TRBJ2-3
len: 15
d_gene: TRBD2
CDR3aa: CASSVSGGRGDTQYF
CDR3nt: TGTGCCAGCAGCGTTAGCGGGGGCCGGGGAGATACGCAGTATTTT

v_gene: TRBV18
abundance: -
j_gene: TRBJ1-5
len: 13
d_gene: -
CDR3aa: CASSPGADQPQHF
CDR3nt: TGTGCCAGCTCACCAGGGGCGGATCAGCCCCAGCATTTT

v_gene: TRBV4-1
abundance: -
j_gene: TRBJ1-2
len: 13
d_gene: -
CDR3aa: CASSQETSYGYTF
CDR3nt: TGCGCCAGCAGCCAAGAGACAAGCTATGGCTACACCTTC

v_gene: TRBV11-2
abundance: few
j_gene: TRBJ2-7
len: 15
d_gene: TRBD2
CDR3aa: CASSFIAGGQYEQYF
CDR3nt: TGTGCCAGCAGCTTCATAGCGGGGGGGCAATACGAGCAGTACTTC

v_gene: TRBV4-2
abundance: -
j_gene: TRBJ2-1
len: 19
d_gene: -
CDR3aa: CASSQDRVGAQRKYNEQFF
CDR3nt: TGTGCCAGCAGCCAAGACCGGGTGGGGGCGCAAAGAAAATATAATGAGCAGTTCTTC

v_gene: TRBV6-5
abundance: -
j_gene: TRBJ2-1
len: 14
d_gene: TRBD1
CDR3aa: CASTGQVVGNEQFF
CDR3nt: TGTGCCAGTACCGGACAGGTAGTTGGCAATGAGCAGTTCTTC

v_gene: TRBV9
abundance: -
j_gene: TRBJ1-1
len: 19
d_gene: TRBD1
CDR3aa: CASSVGRLGGQGINTEAFF
CDR3nt: TGTGCCAGCAGCGTAGGAAGGTTGGGGGGACAGGGGATAAACACTGAAGCTTTCTTT

v_gene: TRBV7-2
abundance: -
j_gene: TRBJ2-7
len: 17
d_gene: TRBD1
CDR3aa: CASSLALGQGVSYEQYF
CDR3nt: TGTGCCAGCAGCTTAGCGCTGGGCCAGGGGGTCTCCTACGAGCAGTACTTC

v_gene: TRBV10-3
abundance: few
j_gene: TRBJ1-2
len: 17
d_gene: TRBD1
CDR3aa: CAISDPTGALNNYGYTF
CDR3nt: TGTGCCATCAGTGACCCGACAGGGGCCCTTAATAACTATGGCTACACCTTC

v_gene: TRBV2
abundance: -
j_gene: TRBJ1-1
len: 14
d_gene: TRBD1
CDR3aa: CASNPGQGTTEAFF
CDR3nt: TGTGCCAGCAACCCGGGACAGGGGACCACTGAAGCTTTCTTT